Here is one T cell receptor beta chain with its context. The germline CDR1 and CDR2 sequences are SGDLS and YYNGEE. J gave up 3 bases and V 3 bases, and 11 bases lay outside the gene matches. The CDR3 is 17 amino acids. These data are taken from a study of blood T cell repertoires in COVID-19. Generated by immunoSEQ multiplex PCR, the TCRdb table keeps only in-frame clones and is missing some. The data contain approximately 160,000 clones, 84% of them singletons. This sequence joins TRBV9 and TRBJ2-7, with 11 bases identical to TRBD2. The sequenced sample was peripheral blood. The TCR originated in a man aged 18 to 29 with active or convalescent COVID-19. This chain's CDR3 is CASSARESSGRGYEQYF. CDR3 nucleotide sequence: TGTGCCAGCAGCGCCCGAGAGAGTAGCGGGAGGGGCTACGAGCAGTACTTC.